The 10 T cell receptor beta chains given below trace back to one sample, sequenced in a study of blood T cell repertoires in COVID-19. The protocol was immunoSEQ multiplex PCR, while the TCRdb copy is restricted to in-frame clones and leaves out a portion. The data show 130,000 or so clones, almost 90% seen once. The sequencing input was peripheral blood. The receptors were gathered from a woman aged 60-75 years with acute or convalescent COVID-19.

The rearrangement joins TRBV24-1 to TRBJ1-3; D not resolved. The CDR3 contains 15 residues. CDR1 and CDR2 from the germline V gene are KGHDR and SFDVKD. The V gene lost 2 bases and the J gene lost 0 bases, with 7 bases spanning the gap. The CDR3 sequence is CATSDSRGSGNTIYF. CDR3 bases: TGTGCCACCAGTGATTCTCGAGGCTCTGGAAACACCATATATTTT.

The chain couples TRBV28 to TRBJ2-7, with 10 bases aligning to TRBD2. There are 14 residues in the CDR3. Germline trimming cut 2 bases from V and 8 bases from J; bases unmatched to any gene: 6. Germline assignment: CDR1 MDHEN and CDR2 SYDVKM. Written as DNA, the CDR3 is TGTGCCAGCAGTTTAAAAGCGGGGGGGCCCAAGCAGTACTTC. It is translated as CASSLKAGGPKQYF. The full variable domain, with the rest looked up from reference TRBV28 and TRBJ2-7, is DVKVTQSSRYLVKRTGEKVFLECVQDMDHENMFWYRQDPGLGLRLIYFSYDVKMKEKGDIPEGYSVSREKKERFSLILESASTNQTSMYLCASSLKAGGPKQYFGPGTRLTVT.

This chain connects TRBV5-1 to TRBJ2-1; 7 positions match TRBD1. The germline CDR1 and CDR2 sequences are SGHRS and YFSETQ. This CDR3 is built from 14 residues. The V gene end was trimmed by 0 bases and the J gene end by 4 bases; junction bases not matched to a gene: 1. The CDR3 reads CASSLEDRYNEQFF. The CDR3 DNA reads TGCGCCAGCAGCTTGGAGGACAGGTACAATGAGCAGTTCTTC.

This clone was picked up one time. The V gene is TRBV7-2, the J gene TRBJ1-2; tentatively, D is TRBD1 (6 bases). The CDR3 sequence is 15 residues long. With 5 bases removed from V and 3 bases from J, the gap between germline ends came to 16 bases. Per the germline V gene, CDR1 is SGHTA and CDR2 is FQGNSA. Written as DNA, the CDR3 is TGTGCCAGCAGCGCGGGGGGGGCTTTTTACTATGGCTACACCTTC. Translated: CASSAGGAFYYGYTF. The full variable domain, its missing parts supplied by reference TRBV7-2 and TRBJ1-2, is GAGVSQSPSNKVTEKGKDVELRCDPISGHTALYWYRQSLGQGLEFLIYFQGNSAPDKSGLPSDRFSAERTGGSVSTLTIQRTQQEDSAVYLCASSAGGAFYYGYTFGSGTRLTVV.

J is TRBJ1-2 and V is TRBV19; TRBD1 aligns across 9 bases. The CDR3 is 16 amino acids. Germline CDR1 reads LNHDA; CDR2 reads SQIVND (reference sequence). With 4 bases clipped from V and 2 bases from J, the junction kept 8 bases outside the gene matches. CDR3 amino acids: CASSSGQGMVNYGYTF. CDR3 nucleotide sequence: TGTGCCAGTAGTAGCGGACAGGGGATGGTGAACTATGGCTACACCTTC. Supplemented by reference TRBV19 and TRBJ1-2, the full variable domain reads DGGITQSPKYLFRKEGQNVTLSCEQNLNHDAMYWYRQDPGQGLRLIYYSQIVNDFQKGDIAEGYSVSREKKESFPLTVTSAQKNPTAFYLCASSSGQGMVNYGYTFGSGTRLTVV.

This clone was picked up one time. The gene calls are TRBV7-9 and TRBJ1-2; 8 positions agree with TRBD1. Germline trimming cut 3 bases from V and 6 bases from J; bases unmatched to any gene: 9. This CDR3 is built from 15 residues. Germline assignment: CDR1 SEHNR and CDR2 FQNEAQ (reference sequence). This chain's CDR3 is CASSFMPRTGHGYTF. CDR3 in DNA: TGTGCCAGCAGCTTTATGCCAAGGACAGGGCATGGCTACACCTTC.

The rearrangement uses TRBV5-6 and TRBJ2-2; D is possibly TRBD2 (5 bases). With 3 bases removed from V and 4 bases from J, the gap between germline ends came to 13 bases. The CDR3 extends over 15 amino acids. From germline, CDR1 is SGHDT and CDR2 YYEEEE. This chain's CDR3 is CASSWAGPTTGELFF. The CDR3 DNA reads as TGTGCCAGCAGCTGGGCGGGTCCGACCACCGGGGAGCTGTTTTTT.

The chain has TRBV5-1 and TRBJ2-3; TRBD2 aligns across 7 bases. CDR1 is SGHRS and CDR2 is YFSETQ in the germline V gene. The CDR3 runs 16 residues. The trim removed 0 bases at V and 2 bases at J, leaving 6 bases unmatched. CDR3 DNA: TGCGCCAGCAGCTTGGGGCTAGCGGAGATCACAGATACGCAGTATTTT. It yields the protein CASSLGLAEITDTQYF.

The CDR3 reads CASSPREVSLVGYGYTF. CDR3 nucleotides: TGTGCCAGCAGCCCCCGGGAGGTCTCGTTGGTTGGGTATGGCTACACCTTC. The J gene is TRBJ1-2, the V gene TRBV9, with D unresolved. With 4 bases removed from V and 5 bases from J, the gap between germline ends came to 24 bases. CDR3 length equals 17 residues. In germline, CDR1 is SGDLS, CDR2 YYNGEE.

DNA for the CDR3: TGTGCCAGCAGCTCTACGCGGGGGCCAGGTAAATACAATGAGCAGTTCTTC. This sequence encodes CASSSTRGPGKYNEQFF. The rearrangement uses TRBV11-3 and TRBJ2-1; possibly TRBD2 for D (7 bases). Per the germline V gene, CDR1 is SGHNT and CDR2 is YENEEA. This CDR3 contains 17 residues. V dropped 4 bases and J dropped 4 bases, with 20 bases sitting between them.